The clone carrying this T cell receptor (beta chain) was counted only a few times. The source of the sample is a study of T-cell reconstitution after alpha-beta-depleted transplantation in children. Germline CDR1 and CDR2: MNHEY and SMNVEV (reference sequence). Deletions cut 5 bases from V and 2 bases from J, with 7 bases between. CDR3 length: 13 residues. Construction of the TCRbeta library involved unique molecular identifiers. TCRdb analysed the PCR reads with MiXCR anew, one entry per CDR3 protein. The sample lists about 460,000 distinct CDR3 sequences, around 13% occurring once. This TCR derives from a human donor who donated a stem cell graft to a child with combined immunodeficiency. The starting material was PBMCs from the stem cell graft donor, obtained from the stem cell graft. V gene TRBV27 combines with J gene TRBJ1-3; D uncertain. The CDR3 DNA reads TGTGCCAGCAGTAGGTACCCTGGAAACACCATATATTTT. Protein: CASSRYPGNTIYF.